The T cell receptor beta chain under discussion was sequenced for a study of T cells after yellow fever vaccination. Whole-study findings and limits: Compared with primary, the secondary response was weaker and peaked at day 5, not 15.

One entry per CDR3 protein results from TCRdb running MiXCR on the 5' RACE reads. Here the sample spans just under 600,000 distinct CDR3 sequences, approximately 15% being singletons. Remarks on this clonotype: Its antigen remains unidentified.

The CDR3 has 16 amino acids. Trimming took 1 base from V and 8 from J; bases not matched to a gene: 9. Germline V gene data show CDR1 as SGHVS and CDR2 as FNYEAQ. The receptor comes from a man younger than 45 who received the YFV17D yellow fever vaccine. The source material was PBMCs, sampled on the day of the yellow fever booster vaccination. The chain uses TRBV7-6 and TRBJ2-2, with 8 bases that match TRBD2. CDR3 DNA: TGTGCCAGCAGCTTAGAGGGCGGGAGGAAATCAGGGGAGCTGTTTTTT. Its protein product is CASSLEGGRKSGELFF.